This record covers a single T cell receptor beta chain. Its specificity is not known. The sample comes from a study of cytomegalovirus exposure and HLA in healthy donors. Notes on the study in general: Available immune exposure information covered CMV serostatus only. In a later analysis, at a false discovery rate of 0.05, roughly 17,000 TCR beta sequences matched HLA alleles.

Primers for the PCR totalled 60 Vbeta and 13 Jbeta. Profiling relied on immunoSEQ multiplex PCR, and the TCRdb table lists in-frame clones only, not all of them. The sample consists of over 130,000 clones, 79% of them appearing once. Germline assignment: CDR1 SEHNR and CDR2 FQNEAQ (reference sequence). This CDR3 is 18 amino acids long. V was clipped by 8 bases and J by 0 bases; unmatched bases: 13. The sequencing sample was made of PBMCs. This rearrangement joins TRBV7-9 to TRBJ2-6, with 7 bases fitting TRBD1. The TCR was taken from a man in his fifties or sixties in good health and CMV-seropositive. CDR3 nucleotide sequence: TGTGCCAGCGAAGAATGGACAGGTGCTAACTCTGGGGCCAACGTCCTGACTTTC. It codes for CASEEWTGANSGANVLTF.